What follows describes a single TCR beta chain. The data belong to a study of blood T cell repertoires in COVID-19. For the study at large: Spain, Italy and the United States supplied samples that represented acute and convalescent COVID-19. PBMCs, B-cell-depleted T cells, or T cells were the source of the cDNA or gDNA that made up the material.

This CDR3 contains 17 residues. CDR1 is WSHSY, CDR2 SAAADI, per germline. Losses at the gene ends were 1 base for V and 4 bases for J; bases not matched to a gene: 8. The Seattle patients joined while their infection was active and were tracked longitudinally afterward. As originally analysed: How many nucleated cells were present was estimated from reference gene primer amplification. Assay used: immunoSEQ multiplex PCR; TCRdb lists only in-frame clones, some missing. Clone size and V and J calls were adopted from that table, with D and trimming inferred from the DNA. In the table there are over 250,000 clones, more than 80% of which are singletons.

The origin of this receptor is a woman aged 45-65 years with COVID-19, enrolled during active disease. The rearrangement links TRBV10-2 to TRBJ2-1; 9 bases line up with TRBD2. Material for sequencing was peripheral blood. The CDR3 region has the DNA TGCGCCAGCAGTGAGTTGAGCGGGAGGTCAGTTTACAATGAGCAGTTCTTC. This translates into CASSELSGRSVYNEQFF.